At least ten counts were recorded for the clone carrying this TCR beta chain. Time point: newly diagnosed GD, antithyroid drugs for less than 3 months. PBMC RNA served as the TCR library source. The sample comes from a study of regulatory T cells in long-lasting Graves disease. For TCR beta, libraries came from iRepertoire HTBI primers and Arm-PCR of CDR3 regions. TCRdb independently ran MiXCR on the multiplex PCR reads; one entry per CDR3 protein. In the table there are about 500,000 distinct CDR3 sequences, 9.5% to 15% of which are singletons. This sample was shared with a second study, whose subject was T cells in Graves' hyperthyroidism and ophthalmopathy.

The source is a woman younger than 45 with Graves disease. The sample was peripheral blood mononuclear cells (PBMCs), taken at new diagnosis, from a patient treated with antithyroid drugs.

The CDR3 sequence: CASGSSGRNTQYF. CDR3 nucleotide sequence: TGTGCTAGTGGTTCGTCGGGTAGAAATACGCAGTATTTT. This rearrangement joins TRBV12-5 to TRBJ2-3; D unclear. The V gene's germline CDR1 is LGHNT and CDR2 FRNRAP. The CDR3 spans 13 residues. V lost 4 bases, J lost 7 bases, and 12 bases lay in between.